The entry below describes one TCR beta chain. Its antigen is as yet unknown. A much larger clone is a single base away; this may be a read error. This CDR3 has 13 residues. CDR1 is SGHDT, CDR2 YYEEEE, per germline. The V end was cut by 4 bases, the J end by 9 bases, with 17 bases between. One entry per CDR3 protein results from TCRdb running MiXCR on the multiplex PCR reads. The sample shows 55,000 to 75,000 distinct CDR3 sequences, around two fifths of them seen only once. The sample is drawn from a study of breast tumors, draining lymph nodes, adjacent tissues. Whole-study findings and limits: Luminal-like breast cancer showed significantly greater tumor-nontumor repertoire similarity than basal-like breast cancer did. The data were judged consistent with most tumor T cells coming from lymph node and expanding in tumor.

The chain couples TRBV5-6 to TRBJ2-7, with D perhaps TRBD1 (6 bases). This receptor was identified in a female donor with breast cancer. Some clones in this sample may be carry-over from other donors' samples. The sample taken for sequencing was breast tumor tissue. This CDR3 is CASSIRQAGGQYF. Written as DNA, the CDR3 is TGTGCCAGCAGCATACGACAGGCTGGGGGGCAGTACTTC.